This T cell receptor beta chain appears in the sequencing data of a study of shared clonotypes between healthy human individuals. TCRdb's copy holds only in-frame clones and misses some; the assay was immunoSEQ multiplex PCR. The data contain about 1.5 million clones, approximately 98% of them singletons. CDR3 length: 16 amino acids. Germline V lookup: CDR1 SGHTA, CDR2 FQGNSA. With V trimmed by 4 bases and J by 8 bases, 13 bases remained unmatched. V and J are TRBV7-2 and TRBJ2-1; 8 positions agree with TRBD1. The sample consisted of naive CD4+ T cells sorted from blood. Subset specified: CD45RA+ positively selected. The clonotype comes from a man younger than 40 in good health. DNA of the CDR3: TGTGCCAGCAGCTCTCTCCTAGGACAGGGAGCCCATGAGCAGTTCTTC. This codes for CASSSLLGQGAHEQFF. The full variable domain, completed using reference TRBV7-2 and TRBJ2-1, is GAGVSQSPSNKVTEKGKDVELRCDPISGHTALYWYRQSLGQGLEFLIYFQGNSAPDKSGLPSDRFSAERTGGSVSTLTIQRTQQEDSAVYLCASSSLLGQGAHEQFFGPGTRLTVL.